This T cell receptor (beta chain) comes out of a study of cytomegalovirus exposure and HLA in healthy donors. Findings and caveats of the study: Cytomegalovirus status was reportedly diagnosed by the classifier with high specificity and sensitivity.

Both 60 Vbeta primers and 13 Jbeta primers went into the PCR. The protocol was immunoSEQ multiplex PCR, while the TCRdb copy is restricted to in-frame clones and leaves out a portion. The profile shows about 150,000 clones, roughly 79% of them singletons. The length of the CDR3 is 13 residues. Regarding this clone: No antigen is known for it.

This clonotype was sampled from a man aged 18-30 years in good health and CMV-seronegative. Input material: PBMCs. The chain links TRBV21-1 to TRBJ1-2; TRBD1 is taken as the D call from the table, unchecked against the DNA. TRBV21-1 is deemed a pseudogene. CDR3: CASSKGQGYGYTF. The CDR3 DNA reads TGTGCCAGCAGCAAAGGACAGGGGTATGGCTACACCTTC.